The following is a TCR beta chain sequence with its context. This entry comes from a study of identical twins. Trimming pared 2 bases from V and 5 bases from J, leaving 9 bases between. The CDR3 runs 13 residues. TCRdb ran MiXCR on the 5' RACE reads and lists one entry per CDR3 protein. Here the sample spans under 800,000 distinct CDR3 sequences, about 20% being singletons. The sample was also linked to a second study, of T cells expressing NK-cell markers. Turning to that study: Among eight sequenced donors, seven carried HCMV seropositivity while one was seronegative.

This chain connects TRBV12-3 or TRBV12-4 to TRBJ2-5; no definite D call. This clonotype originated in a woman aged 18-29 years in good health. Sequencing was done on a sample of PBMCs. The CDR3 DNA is TGTGCCAGCAGTTTATCGGGTATTGAGACCCAGTACTTC. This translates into CASSLSGIETQYF.